This T cell receptor beta chain was sequenced during a study of blood T cell repertoires in COVID-19 (dated by TCRdb to the early 2020s). Background on the whole study: Samples covering the acute and convalescent phases of COVID-19 were provided by collaborators in the United States, Italy and Spain. Samples were obtained from the ongoing ImmuneRACE study (first 160 participants) and from over a thousand subjects provided by 6 global collaborators. The material from the prospective study consisted of cDNA or gDNA derived from T cells, B-cell-depleted T cells, or PBMCs. Where HLA class I and class II types were available, the types were taken from metadata supplied by the sample provider, not from assay-based typing. Deeply sampled blood TCRbeta repertoires from subjects exposed to, actively infected with, or recovered from COVID-19 were included in the dataset. The repertoires were made available in a free public database intended to serve as a resource for research on the immune response to SARS-CoV-2. Sample metadata almost always included a de-identified subject ID, COVID-19 status, age in years and sex.

General conclusions and limits of the study: How much clinical and demographic metadata was included differed by source and by participant, and the metadata was provided uncurated.

From cysteine to phenylalanine, the CDR3 is 12 amino acids long. Only the CDR3 DNA is retained, 36 bases long and in frame from the first base. CDR1 and CDR2 were assigned from the germline V gene as ENHRY and SYGVKD. V loses 6 bases of germline sequence and J loses 5 bases, and the interval between the two ends is 7 bases. With respect to this clone: This receptor's antigen is unknown. No much larger clonotype is one base removed from it; base qualities were not supplied.

One collaborating source in Seattle enrolled patients while the patients were actively infected and followed the patients over time throughout the course of disease. Each collaborating institution followed its own protocols to collect whole blood in K2EDTA tubes. For TCRbeta analysis, collaborator samples were shipped as frozen whole blood, as isolated PBMCs, or as DNA extracted from either sample type. TCRbeta CDR3 regions were amplified from genomic DNA using the immunoSEQ Assay, a bias-controlled multiplex PCR. The paper's processing steps were these. Nucleated cell counts per sample were estimated from amplification of reference gene primers within the assay. To quantify the absolute abundance of each unique TCRbeta CDR3 rearrangement, sequence reads were collapsed and filtered. For each sample, productive Simpson clonality was calculated as the square root of Simpson's diversity index across productive rearrangements. TCRdb limited this immuneACCESS table to in-frame rearrangements with V and J called. A share of clones is missing; checked studies link under half to unresolved V genes, and the rest is unexplained. The V and J calls and clone size are taken from that table; D and trimming were inferred from the DNA. In all, the sample holds hundreds of thousands of clones, and 89% of those were seen once. Approximately 3% of the sample lies in the top ten.

The chain uses TRBV10-3 and TRBJ2-2; TRBD2 is possibly the D segment (6 matching bases). Source material: peripheral blood. The receptor's source is a woman aged 25 to 39 with COVID-19, enrolled during active disease. In nucleotide form, the sequence is TGTGCCATCAGGGCGGGGACCGGGGAGCTGTTTTTT. Its coded protein is CAIRAGTGELFF.